What follows is one TCR beta chain and its context. What it binds is not known. This CDR3 is built from 17 residues. The germline CDR1 and CDR2 sequences are SGHVS and FNYEAQ. After removal of 0 bases from V and 0 bases from J, the junction contained 4 bases not matched to a gene. Sequenced by immunoSEQ multiplex PCR; TCRdb stores in-frame clones only, minus some. The repertoire has about 36,000 clones, 93% of them found once; the top ten carry roughly 7%. This sample stems from a study of T cells in tuberculosis. Study results and limitations: Active tuberculosis patients had shorter CDR3-alpha; the beta difference was nonsignificant.

This sequence was found in a donor aged 10 to 29 with latent tuberculosis or without tuberculosis infection. The genes are TRBV7-6 and TRBJ2-2, with TRBD2 matching over 7 bases. The sample was PBMCs. The CDR3 sequence is CASSLAPGGSNTGELFF. The CDR3 bases are TGTGCCAGCAGCTTAGCCCCGGGGGGTTCGAACACCGGGGAGCTGTTTTTT.